The 12 T cell receptor beta chains below were found in one sample sequenced in a study of Ad26.COV2.S vaccination and SARS-CoV-2 variants. Generated by immunoSEQ multiplex PCR, the TCRdb table keeps only in-frame clones and is missing some. The table lists about 350,000 clones, just over 90% of them singletons. Material: peripheral blood, obtained after recovery from COVID-19. These receptors came from a human donor who had recovered from COVID-19.

The V gene is TRBV6-5, the J gene TRBJ1-2; D gene ambiguous. CDR1 MNHEY and CDR2 SVGAGI come from the germline V gene. Trimming removed 0 bases at V and 8 bases at J, with 10 bases between. This CDR3 region has 13 residues. The CDR3 spells CASSYSSNWGYTF. In DNA form, the CDR3 reads TGTGCCAGCAGTTACTCCTCCAACTGGGGCTACACCTTC.

The V and J genes are TRBV24-1 and TRBJ2-1; no clear D gene. V was pared by 2 bases and J by 7 bases, with 14 bases between. The CDR3 has 15 amino acids. Germline CDR1 reads KGHDR; CDR2 reads SFDVKD. The DNA of the CDR3 is TGTGCCACCAGTGATTCGAGAGGCCTGGTGAATGAGCAGTTCTTC. Translated, it gives CATSDSRGLVNEQFF.

This chain uses TRBV7-2 with TRBJ1-1; no clear D. Germline lookup yields CDR1 SGHTA and CDR2 FQGNSA. V shed 1 base and J shed 1 base, with 4 bases lying between them. The CDR3 has 13 amino acids. CDR3 sequence: CASSLEENTEAFF. CDR3 DNA: TGTGCCAGCAGCTTAGAGGAGAACACTGAAGCTTTCTTT.

The V call is TRBV27, the J call TRBJ1-2, with 8 bases lining up with TRBD1. This CDR3 has 15 amino acids. Germline V lookup: CDR1 MNHEY, CDR2 SMNVEV (reference sequence). V lost 6 bases and J lost 6; bases outside the gene matches: 12. CDR3 amino acids: CASSQMGQVINGYTF. The CDR3 DNA sequence: TGTGCCAGCAGCCAAATGGGACAGGTTATCAATGGCTACACCTTC.

The J gene is TRBJ1-5, the V gene TRBV7-2; possibly TRBD1 for D (6 bases). The CDR3 loop spans 14 amino acids. Trimming removed 4 bases at V and 2 bases at J, with 9 bases between. Germline CDR1 reads SGHTA; CDR2 reads FQGNSA. CDR3 nucleotides: TGTGCCAGCAGCTCCAGGGGAGGCAATCAGCCCCAGCATTTT. Amino acid sequence: CASSSRGGNQPQHF.

This chain links TRBV6-5 with TRBJ1-1; D is possibly TRBD1 (5 bases). Trimming left V 7 bases short and J 3 bases short, with 9 bases between. CDR1 and CDR2 from the germline V gene are MNHEY and SVGAGI. This CDR3 spans 12 amino acids. CDR3 sequence: CASKVGDTEAFF. The CDR3 DNA reads TGTGCCAGCAAGGTAGGGGACACTGAAGCTTTCTTT.

V and J are TRBV5-1 and TRBJ2-7, with D possibly called TRBD1 or TRBD2 (5 bases each). Trimming took 1 base from V and 5 from J, leaving 7 bases between them. Germline V gives CDR1 SGHRS, CDR2 YFSETQ. CDR3 length: 12 residues. DNA for the CDR3: TGCGCCAGCAGCTTGTTGGGGGACGAGCAGTACTTC. It encodes CASSLLGDEQYF.

J is TRBJ2-3 and V is TRBV4-3; D remains ambiguous. CDR3 size: 15 residues. Germline CDR1 and CDR2: LGHNA and YSLEER. Trimming removed 0 bases from V and 2 bases from J, with 9 bases in between. The CDR3 loop is CASSQDASPTDTQYF. The DNA for the CDR3 is TGCGCCAGCAGCCAAGATGCCAGCCCCACAGATACGCAGTATTTT.

The chain couples TRBV6-5 to TRBJ1-2; D may be TRBD1 (5 bases). Per the germline V gene, CDR1 is MNHEY and CDR2 is SVGAGI. V was trimmed by 0 bases and J by 4 bases, leaving 12 bases between them. This CDR3 contains 15 residues. For the CDR3, the DNA is TGTGCCAGCAGTTACTCGATGGGGGTTCCCTATGGCTACACCTTC. This encodes CASSYSMGVPYGYTF.

The rearrangement uses TRBV9 and TRBJ2-5, with 8 nucleotides matching TRBD2. After removal of 4 bases from V and 5 bases from J, the junction contained 13 bases not matched to a gene. The CDR3 spans 16 residues. The germline V gene has CDR1 SGDLS and CDR2 YYNGEE. The CDR3 nucleotides read TGTGCCAGCAGCACCAGTTGGGCGGGGGGAGAGGAGACCCAGTACTTC. This encodes CASSTSWAGGEETQYF.

The chain recombines TRBV6-6 with TRBJ1-5, with TRBD1 as a possible D gene (5 bases). There are 15 residues in the CDR3. Trimming took off 6 bases at V and 4 bases at J, with 16 bases between the two ends. Germline assignment: CDR1 MNHNY and CDR2 SVGAGI (reference sequence). The chain's CDR3 is CASRRSRELNQPQHF. DNA for the CDR3: TGTGCCAGCAGGCGCTCCAGGGAGTTAAATCAGCCCCAGCATTTT.

A single count supports this clone. The chain uses TRBV12-5 and TRBJ2-5; 8 bases line up with TRBD1. Germline values: CDR1 LGHNT, CDR2 FRNRAP. V was clipped by 5 bases and J by 6 bases; unmatched bases: 8. The CDR3 runs to 14 residues. CDR3 protein: CASGGQGSAKTQYF. The CDR3 DNA is TGTGCTAGTGGTGGACAGGGATCGGCAAAGACCCAGTACTTC. Complete variable domain (other parts from reference TRBV12-5 and TRBJ2-5): DARVTQTPRHKVTEMGQEVTMRCQPILGHNTVFWYRQTMMQGLELLAYFRNRAPLDDSGMPKDRFSAEMPDATLATLKIQPSEPRDSAVYFCASGGQGSAKTQYFGPGTRLLVL.